These 24 T cell receptor beta chains share one sample of origin, sequenced in a study of blood T cell repertoires in COVID-19. Using immunoSEQ multiplex PCR, the repertoire was profiled, and TCRdb retains in-frame clones only, with some absent. The sample lists about 6,300 clones, 88% seen once, with approximately 7% in the top ten. The specimen sequenced was peripheral blood. These receptors were taken from a human donor in a cohort sampled during active COVID-19.

This chain connects TRBV3-1 (or the pseudogene TRBV3-2) to TRBJ2-1, with a possible D match to TRBD2 (5 bases). The V and J ends lost 4 bases and 0 bases respectively, with 16 bases between them. There are 17 residues in the CDR3. Germline CDR1 is LGHDT and CDR2 is YNNKEL (reference sequence). The CDR3 DNA is TGTGCCAGCAGCCCCCGACCTGTGGGGAGCTCCTACAATGAGCAGTTCTTC. Its translation: CASSPRPVGSSYNEQFF.

The V gene is TRBV2, the J gene TRBJ1-2; possibly TRBD1 for D (6 bases). Germline lookup yields CDR1 SNHLY and CDR2 FYNNEI. CDR3 length: 13 residues. V was clipped by 6 bases and J by 3 bases, with 11 bases between them. The CDR3 DNA is TGTGCCAGCAGGGGGGCCATGTACTATGGCTACACCTTC. It codes for CASRGAMYYGYTF.

The V gene is TRBV5-4, the J gene TRBJ2-1; 8 bases are shared with TRBD1. The trim removed 2 bases at V and 7 bases at J, leaving 8 bases unmatched. This CDR3 is 15 amino acids long. Germline values: CDR1 SGHNT, CDR2 YYREEE (reference sequence). Here the CDR3 reads CASSLQGVVRNEQFF. The DNA of the CDR3 is TGTGCCAGCAGCTTACAGGGGGTAGTTCGAAATGAGCAGTTCTTC.

This chain links TRBV11-2 with TRBJ2-7; 12 bases fit TRBD2. The V and J ends lost 5 bases and 7 bases, in that order; junction bases with no gene match: 6. In germline, CDR1 is SGHAT, CDR2 FQNNGV. This CDR3 contains 14 residues. CDR3 amino acids: CASSTTTSGSEQYF. For the CDR3, the DNA is TGTGCCAGCAGCACGACGACTAGCGGGAGTGAGCAGTACTTC. The variable domain in full, completed from reference TRBV11-2 and TRBJ2-7, reads EAGVAQSPRYKIIEKRQSVAFWCNPISGHATLYWYQQILGQGPKLLIQFQNNGVVDDSQLPKDRFSAERLKGVDSTLKIQPAKLEDSAVYLCASSTTTSGSEQYFGPGTRLTVT.

There are a few counts of this clone. The V gene is TRBV5-4, the J gene TRBJ1-4; D is unresolved. Germline values: CDR1 SGHNT, CDR2 YYREEE (reference sequence). Trimming shortened V by 4 bases and J by 3 bases, and 10 bases separated the two germline ends. This CDR3 is built from 14 residues. CDR3 loop: CASSDRRANEKLFF. For the CDR3, the DNA is TGTGCCAGCAGCGACCGGAGGGCTAATGAAAAACTGTTTTTT.

The rearrangement uses TRBV20-1 and TRBJ2-2; 14 bases agree with TRBD2. V trimming: 3 bases; J trimming: 5 bases; junction bases outside the gene matches: 17. CDR3 size: 20 residues. The germline V gene has CDR1 DFQATT and CDR2 SNEGSKA (reference sequence). Here the CDR3 reads CSASNRGGLAGDLSTGELFF. For the CDR3, the DNA is TGCAGTGCTAGTAACAGGGGGGGACTAGCGGGAGACCTTAGTACCGGGGAGCTGTTTTTT.

This chain joins TRBV12-3 or TRBV12-4 and TRBJ1-5, with D possibly TRBD1 on 6 matching bases. This CDR3 spans 13 amino acids. The V gene lost 7 bases and the J gene lost 6 bases, with 13 bases spanning the gap. The CDR3 bases are TGTGCCAGCATGGCGGGGGCTGGTCAGCCCCAGCATTTT. As protein: CASMAGAGQPQHF.

The chain links TRBV15 to TRBJ2-7, with D tentatively TRBD1 (6 bases). This CDR3 region has 15 residues. In germline, CDR1 is LNHNV, CDR2 YYDKDF (reference sequence). The germline V and J ends were trimmed by 3 bases and 0 bases, with 12 bases remaining between them. The CDR3 here is CATSSPGHNSYEQYF. The CDR3 DNA sequence: TGTGCCACCAGCAGCCCGGGACATAACTCCTACGAGCAGTACTTC.

The gene calls are TRBV2 and TRBJ1-1, with unresolved D. The V end was cut by 5 bases, the J end by 3 bases, with 10 bases between. Per the germline V gene, CDR1 is SNHLY and CDR2 is FYNNEI. The CDR3 consists of 13 residues. The CDR3 loop reads CASSPRRDTEAFF. The CDR3 DNA reads as TGTGCCAGCAGTCCACGGAGGGACACTGAAGCTTTCTTT.

The chain employs TRBV7-2 and TRBJ2-2; 10 bases agree with TRBD2. Germline assignment: CDR1 SGHTA and CDR2 FQGNSA. The CDR3 covers 18 residues. The J segment lost 10 bases and the V segment lost 7 bases, leaving 21 bases of the junction unmatched. CDR3 bases: TGTGCCAGCATCCGCCAACCCCCATCCAGCGGGGGGGCGGAGGAGCTGTTTTTT. This sequence encodes CASIRQPPSSGGAEELFF. Using reference TRBV7-2 and TRBJ2-2 for the parts outside the CDR3, the full variable domain is GAGVSQSPSNKVTEKGKDVELRCDPISGHTALYWYRQSLGQGLEFLIYFQGNSAPDKSGLPSDRFSAERTGGSVSTLTIQRTQQEDSAVYLCASIRQPPSSGGAEELFFGEGSRLTVL.

This chain links TRBV19 with TRBJ2-1; D unclear. The CDR3 has 15 amino acids. In germline, CDR1 is LNHDA, CDR2 SQIVND (reference sequence). V was clipped by 9 bases and J by 4 bases, with 19 bases between them. The CDR3 DNA follows: TGTGCCAGGACAAACTGTACTTGTTCGTACAATGAGCAGTTCTTC. The encoded protein is CARTNCTCSYNEQFF.

The chain joins TRBV7-2 to TRBJ2-7, with D tentatively TRBD2 (5 bases). The CDR3 is 14 residues long. The germline CDR1 and CDR2 sequences are SGHTA and FQGNSA. Trimming pared 5 bases from V and 4 bases from J, leaving 15 bases between. In DNA form, the CDR3 reads TGTGCCAGCAGCCCCAACCTTCGAGGGTACGAGCAGTACTTC. Translating gives CASSPNLRGYEQYF. Using reference TRBV7-2 and TRBJ2-7 for the parts outside the CDR3, the full variable domain is GAGVSQSPSNKVTEKGKDVELRCDPISGHTALYWYRQSLGQGLEFLIYFQGNSAPDKSGLPSDRFSAERTGGSVSTLTIQRTQQEDSAVYLCASSPNLRGYEQYFGPGTRLTVT.

This clone was counted once. The chain combines TRBV5-1 with TRBJ2-5, with D possibly TRBD1 on 6 matching bases. The V and J ends lost 4 bases and 5 bases respectively, with 18 bases between them. The CDR3 contains 15 residues. In germline, CDR1 is SGHRS, CDR2 YFSETQ. DNA for the CDR3: TGCGCCAGCAGCGCGGATGGGGGCCGAGGCGAGACCCAGTACTTC. Translated: CASSADGGRGETQYF.

This clone was detected once. The chain is built from TRBV5-1 and TRBJ2-5, with a tentative D call TRBD1 (6 bases). Germline V gene lookup returns CDR1 SGHRS and CDR2 YFSETQ. CDR3 length: 13 residues. V dropped 0 bases and J dropped 7 bases, with 10 bases sitting between them. The CDR3 loop is CASSLDRVATQYF. In DNA, the CDR3 is TGCGCCAGCAGCTTGGACAGGGTGGCGACCCAGTACTTC.

The rearrangement uses TRBV30 and TRBJ2-1, with a weak D call TRBD2 (5 bases). Trimming stripped 0 bases from V and 12 bases from J, with 15 bases between. Per germline, CDR1 GTSNPN and CDR2 SVGIG (reference sequence). The CDR3 spans 13 residues. CDR3 DNA sequence: TGTGCCTGGAGTGTACTGGTGGGAGCTGGGCAGTTCTTC. Translating gives CAWSVLVGAGQFF.

The CDR3, as DNA: TGTGCCAGCAGTGAAAGGCAGGTTTTCTATGGCTACACCTTC. Translation: CASSERQVFYGYTF. The genes are TRBV2 and TRBJ1-2; no clear D gene. V lost 2 bases and J 4 bases, leaving 11 bases between the germline ends. The germline CDR1 and CDR2 sequences are SNHLY and FYNNEI. This CDR3 is 14 amino acids long.

The chain links TRBV2 to TRBJ2-5, with 10 nucleotides matching TRBD2. The germline V gene has CDR1 SNHLY and CDR2 FYNNEI. This CDR3 is 15 amino acids long. V lost 2 bases, J lost 7 bases, and 7 bases stayed unmatched. Written as DNA, the CDR3 is TGTGCCAGCAGTGAAATAGCGGGGGGTTCGGGGACCCAGTACTTC. This sequence encodes CASSEIAGGSGTQYF.

V usage is TRBV7-9 and J usage is TRBJ1-5; D is undetermined. In germline, CDR1 is SEHNR, CDR2 FQNEAQ (reference sequence). Trimming removed 5 bases from V and 4 bases from J, with 12 bases in between. The CDR3 is made up of 14 amino acids. DNA for the CDR3: TGTGCCAGCAGCCCCAGTGGAGAAAATCAGCCCCAGCATTTT. As protein: CASSPSGENQPQHF.

This clone was observed a few times. This rearrangement joins TRBV4-2 to TRBJ1-4; 7 bases fit TRBD1. Trimming at V came to 5 bases and at J to 5 bases, leaving 5 bases not matched to a gene. The CDR3 loop spans 14 amino acids. The germline V gene encodes CDR1 LGHNA and CDR2 YNFKEQ. The CDR3 here is CASSVGQTNEKLFF. The CDR3 nucleotides read TGTGCCAGCAGCGTGGGACAGACGAATGAAAAACTGTTTTTT.

The rearrangement links TRBV29-1 to TRBJ2-1; the D gene is possibly TRBD2 (5 bases). This CDR3 contains 16 residues. V lost 3 bases and J lost 3, with 18 bases in between. The germline gives CDR1 SQVTM, CDR2 ANQGSEA. CDR3 sequence (DNA): TGCAGCGTTGACCCCGTTGGGAGTTGGGGCTACAATGAGCAGTTCTTC. It is translated as CSVDPVGSWGYNEQFF.

The rearrangement uses TRBV21-1 and TRBJ2-7; the table's D call of TRBD1 was not tested on the DNA. TRBV21-1 is marked as a pseudogene. This CDR3 is built from 15 residues. The CDR3 nucleotides are TGTGCCAGCAGCAAAGGACACCCAAATGCCTACGAGCAGTACTTC. Protein product: CASSKGHPNAYEQYF.

This clone has just a few counts. The chain links TRBV9 to TRBJ1-3; D perhaps matches TRBD1 (6 bases). CDR3 length: 15 amino acids. Germline CDR1 reads SGDLS; CDR2 reads YYNGEE. The V gene lost 0 bases and the J gene lost 6 bases, with 13 bases spanning the gap. The CDR3 loop reads CASSVDREKTNTIYF. CDR3 DNA: TGTGCCAGCAGCGTAGACAGGGAAAAGACAAACACCATATATTTT.

The chain joins TRBV2 to TRBJ1-6; D is ambiguous. Trimming took 8 bases from V and 8 from J, leaving 13 bases between them. Per germline, CDR1 SNHLY and CDR2 FYNNEI. This CDR3 spans 13 amino acids. In nucleotides, the CDR3 is TGTGCCAGCCTGTTATGGAGAGATTCACCCCTCCACTTT. As protein: CASLLWRDSPLHF.

J is TRBJ2-7 and V is TRBV11-2; a possible D gene is TRBD2 (5 bases). This CDR3 comprises 13 residues. The V end was cut by 1 base, the J end by 3 bases, with 7 bases between. Looked up from germline, CDR1 is SGHAT and CDR2 is FQNNGV. CDR3 residues: CASSLVSGYEQYF. For the CDR3, the DNA is TGTGCCAGCAGCTTAGTGAGCGGCTACGAGCAGTACTTC.